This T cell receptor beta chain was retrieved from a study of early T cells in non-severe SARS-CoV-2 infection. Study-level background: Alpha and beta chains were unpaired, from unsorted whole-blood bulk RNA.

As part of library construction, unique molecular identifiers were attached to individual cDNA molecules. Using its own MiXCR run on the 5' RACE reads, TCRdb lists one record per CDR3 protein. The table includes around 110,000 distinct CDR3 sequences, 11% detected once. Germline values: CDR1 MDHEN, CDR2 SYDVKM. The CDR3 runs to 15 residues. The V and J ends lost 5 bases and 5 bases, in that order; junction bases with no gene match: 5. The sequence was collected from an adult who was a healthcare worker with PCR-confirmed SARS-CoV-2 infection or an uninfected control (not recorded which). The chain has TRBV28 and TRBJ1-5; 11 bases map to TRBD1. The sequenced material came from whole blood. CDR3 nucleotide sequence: TGTGCCAGCAGTCCCGGGACAGGGGGATATCAGCCCCAGCATTTT. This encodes CASSPGTGGYQPQHF.